This T cell receptor (beta chain) was captured in a study of cytomegalovirus exposure and HLA in healthy donors. Details on this clone: Its antigen is unidentified.

Study results and caveats: Near-uniform donor sequencing depth was presumed by presence/absence analyses. A previous analysis found most TCR beta V segments productive roughly 87% or roughly 30% of the time.

In the PCR, 60 Vbeta and 13 Jbeta primers were used. Assay: immunoSEQ multiplex PCR; the TCRdb copy retains only in-frame clones and omits some. Found here are around 200,000 clones, 80% of them singletons; the top ten hold 0.65%. Input material: PBMCs. This clonotype originated in a boy between 5 and 17 years old in good health and CMV-seronegative.

The CDR3 DNA follows: TGTGCCAGCAGTGAAGAGGGAGGGGGACCTTTCGAGCAGTACTTC. Translated, it gives CASSEEGGGPFEQYF. The genes are TRBV6-1 and TRBJ2-5, with D maybe TRBD2 (7 bases). The last part of the DNA fits TRBJ2-7 better; the J call may be wrong. The CDR3 contains 15 residues. Germline-derived CDR1 and CDR2 are MNHNS and SASEGT.